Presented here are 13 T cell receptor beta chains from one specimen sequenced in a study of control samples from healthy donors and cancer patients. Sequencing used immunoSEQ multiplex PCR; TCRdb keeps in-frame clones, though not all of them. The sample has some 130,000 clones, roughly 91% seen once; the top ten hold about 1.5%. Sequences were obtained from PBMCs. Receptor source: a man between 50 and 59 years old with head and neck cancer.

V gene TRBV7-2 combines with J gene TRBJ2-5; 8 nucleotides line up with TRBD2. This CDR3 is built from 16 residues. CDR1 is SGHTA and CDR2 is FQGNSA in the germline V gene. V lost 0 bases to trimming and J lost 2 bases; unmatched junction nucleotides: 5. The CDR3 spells CASSLALTGGQETQYF. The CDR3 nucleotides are TGTGCCAGCAGCTTAGCGCTAACGGGGGGGCAAGAGACCCAGTACTTC.

The CDR3 region is CAWSVVGGLTKNIQYF. The CDR3 DNA is TGTGCCTGGAGTGTTGTTGGGGGCTTGACCAAAAACATTCAGTACTTC. V usage is TRBV30 and J usage is TRBJ2-4; D is perhaps TRBD1 (6 bases). Germline V gene sequence: CDR1 GTSNPN, CDR2 SVGIG (reference sequence). The CDR3 is 16 residues long. The V gene lost 0 bases and the J gene lost 2 bases, with 14 bases spanning the gap.

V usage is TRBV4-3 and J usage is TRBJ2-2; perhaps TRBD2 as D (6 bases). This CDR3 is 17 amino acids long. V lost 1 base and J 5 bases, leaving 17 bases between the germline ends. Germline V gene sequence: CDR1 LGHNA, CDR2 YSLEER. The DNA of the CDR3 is TGCGCCAGCAGCCAAGGCTATAGACTAGTTCGGACCGGGGAGCTGTTTTTT. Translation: CASSQGYRLVRTGELFF.

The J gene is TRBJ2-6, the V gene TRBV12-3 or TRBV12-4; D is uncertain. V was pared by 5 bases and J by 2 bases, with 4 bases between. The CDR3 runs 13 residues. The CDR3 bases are TGTGCCAGCAGTAGTACTGGGGCCAACGTCCTGACTTTC. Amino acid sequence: CASSSTGANVLTF.

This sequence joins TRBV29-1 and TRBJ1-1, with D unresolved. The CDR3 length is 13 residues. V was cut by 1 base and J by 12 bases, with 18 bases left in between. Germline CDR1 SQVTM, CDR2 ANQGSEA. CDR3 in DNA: TGCAGCGTTGAAGCCTCATCAAATCGGGTGTCTTTCTTT. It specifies CSVEASSNRVSFF.

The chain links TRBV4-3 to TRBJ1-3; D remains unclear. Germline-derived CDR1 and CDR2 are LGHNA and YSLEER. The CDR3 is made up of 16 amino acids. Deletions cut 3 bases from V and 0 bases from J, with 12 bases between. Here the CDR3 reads CASSQSRVSSGNTIYF. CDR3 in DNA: TGCGCCAGCAGCCAGAGTCGAGTCAGCTCTGGAAACACCATATATTTT.

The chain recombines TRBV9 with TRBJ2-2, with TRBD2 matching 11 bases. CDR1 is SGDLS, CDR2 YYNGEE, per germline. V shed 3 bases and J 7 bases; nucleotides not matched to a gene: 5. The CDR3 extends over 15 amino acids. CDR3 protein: CASSALAGVVGELFF. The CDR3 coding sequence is TGTGCCAGCAGCGCACTAGCGGGGGTTGTCGGGGAGCTGTTTTTT.

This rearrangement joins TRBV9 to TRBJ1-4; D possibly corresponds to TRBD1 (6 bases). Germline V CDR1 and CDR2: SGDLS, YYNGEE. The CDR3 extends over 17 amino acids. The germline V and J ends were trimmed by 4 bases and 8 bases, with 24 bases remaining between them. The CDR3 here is CASSSRVEKGQTEKLFF. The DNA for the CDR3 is TGTGCCAGCAGCTCCCGAGTTGAGAAGGGACAAACAGAAAAACTGTTTTTT.

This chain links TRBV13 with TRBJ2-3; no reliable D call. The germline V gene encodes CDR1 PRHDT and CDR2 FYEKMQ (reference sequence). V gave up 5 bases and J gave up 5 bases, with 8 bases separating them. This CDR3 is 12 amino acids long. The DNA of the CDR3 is TGTGCCAGCAGCCCGGGCCGAGATACGCAGTATTTT. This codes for CASSPGRDTQYF.

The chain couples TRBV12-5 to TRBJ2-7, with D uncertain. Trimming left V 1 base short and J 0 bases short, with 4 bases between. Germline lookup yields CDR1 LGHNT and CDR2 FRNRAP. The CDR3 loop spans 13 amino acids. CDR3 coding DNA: TGTGCTAGTGGTTTGGGTTTCTCCTACGAGCAGTACTTC. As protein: CASGLGFSYEQYF.

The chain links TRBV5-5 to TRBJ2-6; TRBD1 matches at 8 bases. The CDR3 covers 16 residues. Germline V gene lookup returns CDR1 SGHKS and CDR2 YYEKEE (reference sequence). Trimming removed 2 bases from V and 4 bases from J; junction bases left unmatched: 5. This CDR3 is CASSFQGANGANVLTF. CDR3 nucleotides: TGTGCCAGCAGCTTCCAGGGGGCGAACGGGGCCAACGTCCTGACTTTC.

The CDR3 DNA follows: TGTGCCAGCTCACCAGGGTTCACAGGACAGGGGGCATCGGACTATGGCTACACCTTC. It yields the protein CASSPGFTGQGASDYGYTF. V and J are TRBV18 and TRBJ1-2; 11 nucleotides line up with TRBD1. This CDR3 region has 19 residues. The J segment lost 3 bases and the V segment lost 2 bases, leaving 14 bases of the junction unmatched. CDR1 KGHSH and CDR2 LQKENI come from the germline V gene.

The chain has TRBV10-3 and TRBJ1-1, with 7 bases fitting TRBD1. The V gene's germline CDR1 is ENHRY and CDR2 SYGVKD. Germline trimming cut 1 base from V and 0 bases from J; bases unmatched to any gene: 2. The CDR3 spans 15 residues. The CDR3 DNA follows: TGTGCCATCAGTGAGTTAGGGGGCGTGAACACTGAAGCTTTCTTT. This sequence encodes CAISELGGVNTEAFF.